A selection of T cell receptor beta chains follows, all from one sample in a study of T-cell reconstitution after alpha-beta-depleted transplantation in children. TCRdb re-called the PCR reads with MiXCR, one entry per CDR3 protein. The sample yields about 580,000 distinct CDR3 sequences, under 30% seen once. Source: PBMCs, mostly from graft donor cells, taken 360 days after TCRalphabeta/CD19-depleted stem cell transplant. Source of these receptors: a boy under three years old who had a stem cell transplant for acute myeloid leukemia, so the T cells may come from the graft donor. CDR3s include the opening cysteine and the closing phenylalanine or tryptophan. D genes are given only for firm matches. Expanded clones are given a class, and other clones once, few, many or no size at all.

CDR3 DNA: TGCGCCAGCAGCCCGAACCCGGGTCTTAGTCTCACAGATACGCAGTATTTT
CDR3 protein: CASSPNPGLSLTDTQYF
V gene: TRBV4-3
J gene: TRBJ2-3
D gene: NA
clone size: NA

CDR3 DNA: TGCGCCAGCAGCCATGGACGGGAGTATAATTCACCCCTCCACTTT
CDR3 protein: CASSHGREYNSPLHF
V gene: TRBV4-1
J gene: TRBJ1-6
D gene: NA
clone size: many

CDR3 DNA: TGCAGTGCTAGCGCCGGGGCAAAACAGGGGCGAGAGACCCAGTACTTC
CDR3 protein: CSASAGAKQGRETQYF
V gene: TRBV20-1
J gene: TRBJ2-5
D gene: TRBD1
clone size: few

CDR3 DNA: TGTGCCAGCAGTGAGCGGGGGCCCTCGTCAGATACGCAGTATTTT
CDR3 protein: CASSERGPSSDTQYF
V gene: TRBV12-3/TRBV12-4
J gene: TRBJ2-3
D gene: TRBD2
clone size: many

CDR3 DNA: TGCAGTGCAAGTACCTCCGGAAACACCATATATTTT
CDR3 protein: CSASTSGNTIYF
V gene: TRBV20-1
J gene: TRBJ1-3
D gene: NA
clone size: NA

CDR3 DNA: TGTGCTAGTGGTCCTTTGACTGAAGCTTTCTTT
CDR3 protein: CASGPLTEAFF
V gene: TRBV12-5
J gene: TRBJ1-1
D gene: NA
clone size: many

CDR3 DNA: TGCGCCAGCAGCCAACAGGGGCGGCACATCGGCTACACCTTC
CDR3 protein: CASSQQGRHIGYTF
V gene: TRBV4-1
J gene: TRBJ1-2
D gene: NA
clone size: few

CDR3 DNA: TGTGCCAGCAGTTACTCGAGACAGGGTCAGTACGAGCAGTACTTC
CDR3 protein: CASSYSRQGQYEQYF
V gene: TRBV6-5
J gene: TRBJ2-7
D gene: TRBD1
clone size: NA

CDR3 DNA: TGCAGTGCTAGAGAACCACCGGGACAGGGCTCACCCCTCCACTTT
CDR3 protein: CSAREPPGQGSPLHF
V gene: TRBV20-1
J gene: TRBJ1-6
D gene: TRBD1
clone size: few

CDR3 DNA: TGCAGTGCTAGAGATATAGCGGGGGGGCCTTACGAGCAGTACTTC
CDR3 protein: CSARDIAGGPYEQYF
V gene: TRBV20-1
J gene: TRBJ2-7
D gene: TRBD2
clone size: NA

CDR3 DNA: TGTGCCAGCAGGATACAGGATGAAGCTTTCTTT
CDR3 protein: CASRIQDEAFF
V gene: TRBV12-3/TRBV12-4
J gene: TRBJ1-1
D gene: NA
clone size: many

CDR3 DNA: TGTGCCAGCAGCCAAACGTTAATCGATACGCAGTATTTT
CDR3 protein: CASSQTLIDTQYF
V gene: TRBV6-4
J gene: TRBJ2-3
D gene: NA
clone size: NA

CDR3 DNA: TGCAGCGTTTCTTGGAGAATGGCAAACGAGCAGTACTTC
CDR3 protein: CSVSWRMANEQYF
V gene: TRBV29-1
J gene: TRBJ2-7
D gene: NA
clone size: many

CDR3 DNA: TGCGCCAGCAGCTTCGCCCGGGACAGCTACAATGAGCAGTTCTTC
CDR3 protein: CASSFARDSYNEQFF
V gene: TRBV5-1
J gene: TRBJ2-1
D gene: TRBD1
clone size: many

CDR3 DNA: TGCAGCGCCCCTACAGGTTCCCAAGAGACCCAGTACTTC
CDR3 protein: CSAPTGSQETQYF
V gene: TRBV29-1
J gene: TRBJ2-5
D gene: NA
clone size: NA

CDR3 DNA: TGCAGTGCTAGATGGACAGGGGCTACCAATCAGCCCCAGCATTTT
CDR3 protein: CSARWTGATNQPQHF
V gene: TRBV20-1
J gene: TRBJ1-5
D gene: TRBD1
clone size: NA

CDR3 DNA: TGCAGTGCCCCCGAGACGACCCCGGCAGATACGCAGTATTTT
CDR3 protein: CSAPETTPADTQYF
V gene: TRBV20-1
J gene: TRBJ2-3
D gene: NA
clone size: many

CDR3 DNA: TGCAGTGCTAGAGGACAGGGTGGGACTAGCGGGGACACCGGGGAGCTGTTTTTT
CDR3 protein: CSARGQGGTSGDTGELFF
V gene: TRBV20-1
J gene: TRBJ2-2
D gene: TRBD2
clone size: NA